Presented here are 11 T cell receptor beta chains from one specimen sequenced in a study of blood T cell repertoires in COVID-19. Using immunoSEQ multiplex PCR, the repertoire was profiled, and TCRdb retains in-frame clones only, with some absent. This sample has around 220,000 clones, with approximately 87% found just once. The source material was peripheral blood. These receptors originate from a woman aged 50 to 65 with acute or convalescent COVID-19.

J is TRBJ1-1 and V is TRBV6-5; D unresolved. The CDR3 has 14 amino acids. In germline, CDR1 is MNHEY, CDR2 SVGAGI. The V end lost 6 bases, the J end lost 3 bases, and 14 bases lay between the germline ends. In DNA form, the CDR3 reads TGTGCCAGCAGCTCCGGACTGAGGGACACTGAAGCTTTCTTT. Amino acids: CASSSGLRDTEAFF.

This sequence joins TRBV1 and TRBJ2-3; the table's TRBD2 call for D was not verified on the DNA. TRBV1 is deemed a pseudogene. The CDR3 consists of 18 residues. The CDR3 DNA reads as TGCACCAGCAGGGCCGGGACTAGCGGGGGGGCGGGCACAGATACGCAGTATTTT. This sequence encodes CTSRAGTSGGAGTDTQYF.

The chain employs TRBV9 and TRBJ1-2, with D tentatively TRBD1 (5 bases). The V gene lost 3 bases and the J gene lost 2 bases, with 11 bases spanning the gap. The germline gives CDR1 SGDLS, CDR2 YYNGEE. This CDR3 comprises 14 residues. CDR3 bases: TGTGCCAGCAGCGCGTTGACAGCGAACTATGGCTACACCTTC. Its protein is CASSALTANYGYTF.

The DNA for the CDR3 is TGTGCCAGCAGTGACTACCAGGGCAGGGGAGAGAACACTGAAGCTTTCTTT. This gives the protein CASSDYQGRGENTEAFF. The chain couples TRBV25-1 to TRBJ1-1; the D gene is possibly TRBD1 (6 bases). With 3 bases removed from V and 1 base from J, the gap between germline ends came to 18 bases. This CDR3 contains 17 residues. The V gene's germline CDR1 is MGHDK and CDR2 SYGVNS.

The chain employs TRBV27 and TRBJ1-6, with TRBD1 matching 7 bases. Germline loops: CDR1 MNHEY, CDR2 SMNVEV (reference sequence). J lost 7 bases, V lost 8 bases, and 8 bases had no gene match. The CDR3 has 14 residues. The CDR3: CASQGGQPNSPLHF. For the CDR3, the DNA is TGTGCCAGCCAAGGGGGACAGCCGAATTCACCCCTCCACTTT.

This rearrangement joins TRBV10-3 to TRBJ2-7, with TRBD1 matching 9 bases. V shed 3 bases and J 2 bases; nucleotides not matched to a gene: 8. The CDR3 has 16 residues. Per the germline V gene, CDR1 is ENHRY and CDR2 is SYGVKD. The DNA of the CDR3 is TGTGCCATCAGTGATTCCGGGACAGGGAGGCCCTACGAGCAGTACTTC. It specifies CAISDSGTGRPYEQYF.

The chain uses TRBV9 and TRBJ2-5, with 7 bases matching TRBD2. Germline CDR1 and CDR2: SGDLS and YYNGEE. The CDR3 has 12 residues. V was pared by 4 bases and J by 5 bases, with 2 bases of the junction left unmatched. The CDR3 protein is CASSSGRETQYF. The CDR3 DNA is TGTGCCAGCAGCTCCGGGAGGGAGACCCAGTACTTC.

The chain recombines TRBV20-1 with TRBJ1-1, with TRBD1 as a possible D gene (6 bases). Germline V gene data show CDR1 as DFQATT and CDR2 as SNEGSKA (reference sequence). V dropped 3 bases and J dropped 1 base, with 12 bases sitting between them. This CDR3 region has 14 residues. The CDR3 here is CSASKWTANTEAFF. The CDR3 DNA sequence: TGCAGTGCTAGTAAGTGGACAGCGAACACTGAAGCTTTCTTT.

The chain joins TRBV3-1 (or the pseudogene TRBV3-2) to TRBJ2-2; D may be TRBD2 (5 bases). Per germline, CDR1 LGHDT and CDR2 YNNKEL (reference sequence). The CDR3 is made up of 12 amino acids. V gave up 6 bases and J gave up 7 bases, with 9 bases separating them. The CDR3 DNA is TGTGCCAGCAGGCTAGGAGGCGGGGAGCTGTTTTTT. Its translation: CASRLGGGELFF.

The J gene is TRBJ2-7, the V gene TRBV7-8; 14 bases align to TRBD2. CDR3 length: 14 amino acids. Germline CDR1 is SGHVS and CDR2 is FQNEAQ. The J segment lost 9 bases and the V segment lost 4 bases, leaving 5 bases of the junction unmatched. CDR3 region: CASSSGLAGDRQYF. CDR3 bases: TGTGCCAGCAGCTCGGGACTAGCGGGAGACCGGCAGTACTTC.

This chain joins TRBV30 and TRBJ1-3, with no clear D. The CDR3 length is 14 residues. Germline loops: CDR1 GTSNPN, CDR2 SVGIG (reference sequence). Trimming took 2 bases from V and 0 from J, leaving 8 bases between them. The CDR3, as DNA: TGTGCCTGGAGTAACGGGAACTCTGGAAACACCATATATTTT. Translating it yields CAWSNGNSGNTIYF. The full variable domain, its missing parts supplied by reference TRBV30 and TRBJ1-3, is SQTIHQWPATLVQPVGSPLSLECTVEGTSNPNLYWYRQAAGRGLQLLFYSVGIGQISSEVPQNLSASRPQDRQFILSSKKLLLSDSGFYLCAWSNGNSGNTIYFGEGSWLTVV.